The 17 T cell receptor beta chains below all came from one sample that was sequenced in a study of blood T cell repertoires in COVID-19. The data were produced by immunoSEQ multiplex PCR, yet TCRdb's version contains in-frame clones alone and is incomplete. The profile covers around 250,000 clones, with about 88% appearing a single time and under 2% taken by the ten largest. The material sequenced was PBMCs or T cells enriched from blood (not recorded which). These receptors were obtained from a woman aged 45-65 years who had recovered from COVID-19.

The chain links TRBV2 to TRBJ1-2; 7 positions match TRBD1. CDR3 length: 14 amino acids. J gave up 2 bases and V 5 bases, and 5 bases lay outside the gene matches. Germline V CDR1 and CDR2: SNHLY, FYNNEI. Here the CDR3 reads CASSSQGLNYGYTF. The CDR3 nucleotides are TGTGCCAGCAGTTCACAGGGGCTCAACTATGGCTACACCTTC.

V gene TRBV6-1 combines with J gene TRBJ2-3; D may be TRBD1 (5 bases). From germline, CDR1 is MNHNS and CDR2 SASEGT. This CDR3 spans 14 amino acids. V lost 2 bases, J lost 6 bases, and 12 bases lay in between. The CDR3: CASSELVWGDTQYF. DNA of the CDR3: TGTGCCAGCAGTGAATTGGTTTGGGGCGATACGCAGTATTTT.

The chain has TRBV5-1 and TRBJ2-2, with D possibly TRBD1 on 5 matching bases. The ends were cut back, 2 bases at V and 0 bases at J, with 11 bases in the middle. CDR3 length: 16 amino acids. Germline V gene lookup returns CDR1 SGHRS and CDR2 YFSETQ. The CDR3 nucleotides are TGCGCCAGCAGCTTTCTTGACAGATCGAACACCGGGGAGCTGTTTTTT. Its protein product is CASSFLDRSNTGELFF.

V usage is TRBV18 and J usage is TRBJ2-7, with D possibly matching TRBD1 (6 bases). The CDR3 runs 11 residues. The germline V gene has CDR1 KGHSH and CDR2 LQKENI. The ends were cut back, 8 bases at V and 6 bases at J, with 11 bases in the middle. The CDR3 bases are TGTGCCAGCGCGACAGGTGGCGAGCAGTACTTC. This translates into CASATGGEQYF.

The genes are TRBV7-9 and TRBJ2-5; TRBD1 is a possible D gene (5 bases). Per the germline V gene, CDR1 is SEHNR and CDR2 is FQNEAQ (reference sequence). This CDR3 region has 15 residues. Trimming took 5 bases from V and 4 from J, leaving 17 bases between them. The CDR3 DNA reads as TGTGCCAGCAGCCCGCAACCAGGGATTGGAGAGACCCAGTACTTC. Translating it yields CASSPQPGIGETQYF.

The rearrangement joins TRBV30 to TRBJ2-1; D is unresolved. The CDR3 is 11 residues long. Trimming removed 0 bases from V and 9 bases from J, with 6 bases in between. Germline CDR1 is GTSNPN and CDR2 is SVGIG (reference sequence). The CDR3 DNA is TGTGCCTGGAGTGTAGAGTCTGAGCAGTTCTTC. Translating it yields CAWSVESEQFF.

V and J are TRBV10-3 and TRBJ2-7; 8 nucleotides match TRBD2. This CDR3 region has 15 residues. The germline V gene has CDR1 ENHRY and CDR2 SYGVKD. The junction had 11 bases not matched to a gene; V was cut back by 6 bases and J by 4 bases. The CDR3 bases are TGTGCCATCAGAGACGCAGCCACTAGCGGATACGAGCAGTACTTC. It codes for CAIRDAATSGYEQYF.

This clone was found once. The chain combines TRBV7-9 with TRBJ2-7, with a weak D call TRBD2 (6 bases). Germline V gene lookup returns CDR1 SEHNR and CDR2 FQNEAQ (reference sequence). Trimming pared 5 bases from V and 2 bases from J, leaving 13 bases between. CDR3 length equals 14 residues. The CDR3 bases are TGTGCCAGCAGCACCGGGACTCCTCCCTACGAGCAGTACTTC. Its translation is CASSTGTPPYEQYF.

This sequence joins TRBV5-6 and TRBJ2-3, with a possible D match to TRBD2 (5 bases). This CDR3 is built from 14 residues. Per the germline V gene, CDR1 is SGHDT and CDR2 is YYEEEE. V shed 4 bases and J shed 2 bases, with 11 bases lying between them. CDR3 DNA sequence: TGTGCCAGCAGCAGGGAGTTTTACACAGATACGCAGTATTTT. Encoded protein: CASSREFYTDTQYF. Full variable domain (rest looked up from reference TRBV5-6 and TRBJ2-3): DAGVTQSPTHLIKTRGQQVTLRCSPKSGHDTVSWYQQALGQGPQFIFQYYEEEERQRGNFPDRFSGHQFPNYSSELNVNALLLGDSALYLCASSREFYTDTQYFGPGTRLTVL.

The chain employs TRBV7-3 and TRBJ2-1, with 13 bases aligning to TRBD2. This CDR3 comprises 15 residues. CDR1 is SGHTA and CDR2 is FQGTGA in the germline V gene. V lost 2 bases, J lost 9 bases, and 4 bases stayed unmatched. The CDR3 bases are TGTGCCAGCAGCTTATGGACTAGCGGGAGCTCTGAGCAGTTCTTC. Translation: CASSLWTSGSSEQFF.

V and J are TRBV27 and TRBJ1-1; D remains ambiguous. Germline loops: CDR1 MNHEY, CDR2 SMNVEV (reference sequence). The CDR3 has 14 amino acids. V lost 2 bases and J 1 base, leaving 8 bases between the germline ends. In nucleotides, the CDR3 is TGTGCCAGCAGTTTAGTAGGAGGGAACACTGAAGCTTTCTTT. It codes for CASSLVGGNTEAFF.

The chain is built from TRBV29-1 and TRBJ1-1; D perhaps matches TRBD1 (5 bases). The V end lost 6 bases, the J end lost 5 bases, and 16 bases lay between the germline ends. This CDR3 is 13 amino acids long. CDR1 and CDR2 (germline): SQVTM, ANQGSEA. CDR3 region: CSVLDQGRTEAFF. The CDR3 nucleotides are TGCAGCGTGCTGGACCAGGGAAGAACTGAAGCTTTCTTT. Together with reference TRBV29-1 and TRBJ1-1, the CDR3 gives the full variable domain: SAVISQKPSRDICQRGTSLTIQCQVDSQVTMMFWYRQQPGQSLTLIATANQGSEATYESGFVIDKFPISRPNLTFSTLTVSNMSPEDSSIYLCSVLDQGRTEAFFGQGTRLTVV.

The chain joins TRBV5-1 to TRBJ2-1; 9 nucleotides agree with TRBD2. Losses at the gene ends were 1 base for V and 3 bases for J; bases not matched to a gene: 5. This CDR3 comprises 16 residues. Germline V gene lookup returns CDR1 SGHRS and CDR2 YFSETQ. For the CDR3, the DNA is TGCGCCAGCAGCTTGATCTCTAGCGGGGACTACAATGAGCAGTTCTTC. Translation: CASSLISSGDYNEQFF.

The V call is TRBV4-1, the J call TRBJ2-3; possible D gene TRBD2, 6 bases. V gave up 1 base and J gave up 3 bases, with 17 bases separating them. This CDR3 comprises 17 residues. Germline CDR1 and CDR2: MGHRA and YSYEKL. The CDR3 is CASSQGSAGGWTDTQYF. In DNA form, the CDR3 reads TGCGCCAGCAGCCAAGGCTCAGCGGGTGGTTGGACAGATACGCAGTATTTT.

The chain employs TRBV18 and TRBJ1-1; 8 nucleotides agree with TRBD1. Germline trimming cut 5 bases from V and 5 bases from J; bases unmatched to any gene: 10. The CDR3 covers 15 residues. Germline-derived CDR1 and CDR2 are KGHSH and LQKENI. CDR3 DNA: TGTGCCAGCTCAACTCAGGGGGCGCAGGTTACTGAAGCTTTCTTT. This codes for CASSTQGAQVTEAFF.

The rearrangement joins TRBV30 to TRBJ2-2; TRBD1 agrees at 7 bases. In germline, CDR1 is GTSNPN, CDR2 SVGIG (reference sequence). The CDR3 has 13 amino acids. The ends lost 8 bases at V and 3 bases at J; junction bases unmatched: 6. CDR3 region: CAEEGGDTGELFF. The CDR3 nucleotides are TGTGCCGAGGAAGGGGGCGACACCGGGGAGCTGTTTTTT.

The rearrangement joins TRBV15 to TRBJ2-1; D is ambiguous. The CDR3 sequence is 14 residues long. Trimming took off 0 bases at V and 6 bases at J, with 9 bases between the two ends. Germline assignment: CDR1 LNHNV and CDR2 YYDKDF (reference sequence). CDR3 protein: CATSRDSLGNEQFF. The CDR3 DNA reads as TGTGCCACCAGCAGAGATTCACTTGGCAATGAGCAGTTCTTC.